This TCR beta chain was sequenced for a study of OX40 agonist ivuxolimab in advanced cancers. Overall study: There were three patients with partial responses, one having hepatocellular carcinoma and two cutaneous melanoma.

CDR1 is SGHTA, CDR2 FQGTGA, per germline. CDR3 size: 14 residues. The ends were cut back, 3 bases at V and 3 bases at J, with 12 bases in the middle. TCRdb's table, derived via immunoSEQ multiplex PCR, lists solely in-frame clones and lacks some. The sample yields over 55,000 clones, roughly nine tenths seen once. This TCR was recovered from an adult with an advanced solid tumor such as melanoma, head and neck, liver or kidney cancer. The specimen was CD4+ or CD8+ T cells sorted from blood, collected in a trial of the OX40 agonist ivuxolimab. This sequence joins TRBV7-3 and TRBJ2-7; weak D call: TRBD2 (5 bases). The CDR3 bases are TGTGCCAGCAGCTTTGGGAGTGGAGGCTACGAGCAGTACTTC. The encoded protein is CASSFGSGGYEQYF.